This TCR beta chain was obtained from a study of OX40 agonist ivuxolimab in advanced cancers. The repertoire was sequenced with immunoSEQ multiplex PCR; TCRdb's copy has only in-frame clones and lacks some. The data show about 36,000 clones, approximately 80% seen once. The V gene's germline CDR1 is SGHVS and CDR2 FQNEAQ. Trimming took 5 bases from V and 3 from J; bases not matched to a gene: 4. The CDR3 spans 15 residues. Source: CD4+ or CD8+ T cells sorted from blood, taken in a trial of the OX40 agonist ivuxolimab. This chain uses TRBV7-8 with TRBJ2-7; 13 positions match TRBD2. The clonotype was recovered from an adult with an advanced solid tumor such as melanoma, head and neck, liver or kidney cancer. CDR3 bases: TGTGCCAGCAGCCGGACTAGCGGGGGACTCTACGAGCAGTACTTC. This encodes CASSRTSGGLYEQYF. The full variable domain, with the rest looked up from reference TRBV7-8 and TRBJ2-7, is GAGVSQSPRYKVAKRGQDVALRCDPISGHVSLFWYQQALGQGPEFLTYFQNEAQLDKSGLPSDRFFAERPEGSVSTLKIQRTQQEDSAVYLCASSRTSGGLYEQYFGPGTRLTVT.